These 10 T cell receptor beta chains were sequenced from one sample in a study of T cell responses to AZD1222 COVID-19 vaccine. Data came from immunoSEQ multiplex PCR; TCRdb stores just in-frame clones and leaves some out. The sample holds approximately 120,000 clones, about 89% seen once. Sequences were derived from peripheral blood, sampled on day 0 of AZD1222 vaccination. Every receptor here comes from an adult in good health.

The CDR3 coding sequence is TGTGCCAGCAGTTTGGCAGGGTTGAATTCACCCCTCCACTTT. It yields the protein CASSLAGLNSPLHF. The chain combines TRBV27 with TRBJ1-6, with D possibly matching TRBD1 (5 bases). Germline V CDR1 and CDR2: MNHEY, SMNVEV (reference sequence). The CDR3 consists of 14 residues. V was cut by 3 bases and J by 7 bases, with 10 bases left in between.

The chain links TRBV28 to TRBJ2-4; D gene uncertain. Germline lookup yields CDR1 MDHEN and CDR2 SYDVKM. The ends were cut back, 6 bases at V and 0 bases at J, with 21 bases in the middle. The CDR3 has 18 residues. The CDR3 sequence is CASSPSSSPTLAKNIQYF. The CDR3 nucleotides read TGTGCCAGCAGCCCATCCTCCAGCCCTACTCTAGCCAAAAACATTCAGTACTTC.

The chain uses TRBV6-5 and TRBJ1-1; possibly TRBD1 for D (5 bases). Germline V CDR1 and CDR2: MNHEY, SVGAGI. The CDR3 covers 14 residues. Trimming removed 0 bases at V and 3 bases at J, with 8 bases between. The CDR3 coding sequence is TGTGCCAGCAGTTACTCGCAGGGTGACACTGAAGCTTTCTTT. It yields the protein CASSYSQGDTEAFF.

This sequence joins TRBV6-2 or TRBV6-3 and TRBJ2-1, with 10 bases lining up with TRBD2. This CDR3 contains 18 residues. Germline V gene data show CDR1 as MNHEY and CDR2 as SVGEGT. V trimming: 1 base; J trimming: 7 bases; junction bases outside the gene matches: 13. The CDR3 DNA reads TGTGCCAGCAGTTACTTACCCCCTTCTAGCGGGGGTGGGAATGAGCAGTTCTTC. This gives the protein CASSYLPPSSGGGNEQFF.

This clone was seen a few times. J is TRBJ1-2 and V is TRBV28, with TRBD1 matching 7 bases. CDR3 size: 14 residues. The ends lost 6 bases at V and 8 bases at J; junction bases unmatched: 12. Germline CDR1 MDHEN, CDR2 SYDVKM. Here the CDR3 reads CASSPHETGRGYTF. Written as DNA, the CDR3 is TGTGCCAGCAGCCCACACGAGACAGGGCGGGGCTACACCTTC.

The gene calls are TRBV6-5 and TRBJ2-3; 8 positions match TRBD2. Germline V lookup: CDR1 MNHEY, CDR2 SVGAGI. V was clipped by 2 bases and J by 3 bases; unmatched bases: 4. The CDR3 totals 15 residues. The CDR3 loop is CASSYGGGLTDTQYF. The CDR3 DNA follows: TGTGCCAGCAGTTACGGCGGGGGGTTAACAGATACGCAGTATTTT.

The V and J genes are TRBV6-1 and TRBJ1-5; D is undetermined. V was trimmed by 3 bases and J by 2 bases, leaving 17 bases between them. The germline V gene has CDR1 MNHNS and CDR2 SASEGT. The CDR3 extends over 17 amino acids. CDR3 sequence: CASSDDQRKSGNQPQHF. The CDR3 DNA follows: TGTGCCAGCAGTGATGATCAAAGGAAGTCGGGCAATCAGCCCCAGCATTTT.

The V and J genes are TRBV18 and TRBJ1-1, with TRBD1 identical over 9 bases. The V gene end was trimmed by 4 bases and the J gene end by 5 bases; junction bases not matched to a gene: 11. The CDR3 extends over 16 amino acids. Germline V CDR1 and CDR2: KGHSH, LQKENI. The CDR3, as DNA: TGTGCCAGCTCACGGGCCCTGGGACAGGGAGGAACTGAAGCTTTCTTT. Residues: CASSRALGQGGTEAFF.

This clone was seen once. V and J are TRBV11-2 and TRBJ2-7; 13 bases align to TRBD2. V lost 5 bases to trimming and J lost 5 bases; unmatched junction nucleotides: 6. Germline V CDR1 and CDR2: SGHAT, FQNNGV. The CDR3 covers 15 residues. CDR3 DNA sequence: TGTGCCAGCAGCCAAAGACTAGCGGGGGGCCACGAGCAGTACTTC. Its translation: CASSQRLAGGHEQYF.

The chain combines TRBV25-1 with TRBJ1-2; TRBD1 agrees at 12 bases. CDR1 MGHDK and CDR2 SYGVNS come from the germline V gene. V shed 2 bases, J shed 7 bases, and the junction held 5 bases outside the gene matches. CDR3 length: 15 residues. For the CDR3, the DNA is TGTGCCAGCAGTGAAAGTTGGGACAGGGGGCTTGGCTACACCTTC. Protein sequence: CASSESWDRGLGYTF.